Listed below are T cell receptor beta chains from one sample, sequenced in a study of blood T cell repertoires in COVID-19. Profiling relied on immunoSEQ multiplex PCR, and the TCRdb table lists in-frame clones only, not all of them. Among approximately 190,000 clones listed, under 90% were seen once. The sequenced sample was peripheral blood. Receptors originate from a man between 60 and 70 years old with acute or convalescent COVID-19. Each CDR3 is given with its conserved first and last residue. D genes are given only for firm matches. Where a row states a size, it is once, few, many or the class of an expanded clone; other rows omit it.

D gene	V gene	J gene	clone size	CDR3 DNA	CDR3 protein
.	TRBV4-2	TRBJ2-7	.	TGTGCCAGCAGCCTCCCTATCCCCGGACGGGGTGCATACTCCTACGAGCAGTACTTC	CASSLPIPGRGAYSYEQYF
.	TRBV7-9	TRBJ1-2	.	TGTGCCAGCAGCTTAGCCCCAGGGGCTGAGGGCTACACCTTC	CASSLAPGAEGYTF
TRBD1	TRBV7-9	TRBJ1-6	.	TGTGCCAGCAGCTTGAACCGGGACAGGAGTTCACCCCTCCACTTT	CASSLNRDRSSPLHF
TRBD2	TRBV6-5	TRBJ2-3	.	TGTGCCAGCTCTCGGGAGGTCGCAGATACGCAGTATTTT	CASSREVADTQYF
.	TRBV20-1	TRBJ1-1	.	TGCAGTGCTAGAAGGGGAATTGAAGCTTTCTTT	CSARRGIEAFF
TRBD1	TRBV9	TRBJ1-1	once	TGTGCCAGCAGCTTTACGACAGGGGGATGGACTGAAGCTTTCTTT	CASSFTTGGWTEAFF
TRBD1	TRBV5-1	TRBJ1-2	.	TGCGCCAGCAGCTTTCCGCCCCCGGGACAGGGCTTGGAATTCTATGGCTACACCTTC	CASSFPPPGQGLEFYGYTF
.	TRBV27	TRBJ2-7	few	TGTGCCAGCAGTACCCCCGGGACAAGCTCCTACGAGCAGTACTTC	CASSTPGTSSYEQYF
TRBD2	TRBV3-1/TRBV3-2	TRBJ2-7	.	TGTGCCAGCAGCCAAGTAGCGGGAGGGCCCTACGAGCAGTACTTC	CASSQVAGGPYEQYF
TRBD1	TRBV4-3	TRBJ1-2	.	TGCGCCAGCAGCCAAGATCGATGGACAGGAGCTAACTATGGCTACACCTTC	CASSQDRWTGANYGYTF
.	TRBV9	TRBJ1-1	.	TGTGCCAGCAGCCCACACCAGGGGTTTGAGAACACTGAAGCTTTCTTT	CASSPHQGFENTEAFF
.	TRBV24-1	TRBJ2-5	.	TGTGCCACCAGTGATTTTTCTGGGGCCCAAGAGACCCAGTACTTC	CATSDFSGAQETQYF
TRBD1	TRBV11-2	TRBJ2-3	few	TGTGCCAGCACCCAGTACAGGAAGGGGGCCACAGATACGCAGTATTTT	CASTQYRKGATDTQYF
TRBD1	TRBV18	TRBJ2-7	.	TGTGCCAGCTCACCACCGTCCCAGGGGGTAAACGAGCAGTACTTC	CASSPPSQGVNEQYF
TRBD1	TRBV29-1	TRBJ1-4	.	TGCAGCGCGACAGGGGGCGATGAAAAACTGTTTTTT	CSATGGDEKLFF
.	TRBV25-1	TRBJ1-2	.	TGTGCCAGCAGTGAAACGGGGTCGAATACCCCGTACACCTTC	CASSETGSNTPYTF
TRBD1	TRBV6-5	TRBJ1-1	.	TGTGCCAGCAGGATATCAGGGGGGAACACTGAAGCTTTCTTT	CASRISGGNTEAFF
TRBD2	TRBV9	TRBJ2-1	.	TGTGCCAGCAGCGCAACTAGCGGGGCTTACAATGAGCAGTTCTTC	CASSATSGAYNEQFF
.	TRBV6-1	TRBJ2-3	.	TGTGCCAGCAGTGGGGTCGGACGGGGGTATGGGGCAGATACGCAGTATTTT	CASSGVGRGYGADTQYF
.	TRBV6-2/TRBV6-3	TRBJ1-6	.	TGTGCCAGCGGCCTCGGGGGGGATTCACCCCTCCACTTT	CASGLGGDSPLHF
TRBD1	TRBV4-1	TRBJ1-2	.	TGCGCCAGCAGCAACCCTAGGACAGGGTTCGGTCGGAACGGCTACACCTTC	CASSNPRTGFGRNGYTF
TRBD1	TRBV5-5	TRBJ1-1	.	TGTGCCAGCAGCCCGCAAGGACAGGGCCTTTTCTTT	CASSPQGQGLFF
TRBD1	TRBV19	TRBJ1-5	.	TGTGCCACCCAGACAGGGGGGAATCAGCCCCAGCATTTT	CATQTGGNQPQHF